In its sample, the clone carrying this TCR beta chain was seen a few times. Its antigen is as yet unknown. Researchers took RNA transcripts and amplified the TCR beta CDR3 regions from them. The HTBI primer set served for first-round RT-PCR of the TCR CDR3. One entry per CDR3 protein results from TCRdb running MiXCR on the multiplex PCR reads. This repertoire shows about 260,000 distinct CDR3 sequences, about 20% found once; its top ten account for roughly 60%. This CDR3 region has 16 residues. With 1 base removed from V and 2 bases from J, the gap between germline ends came to 14 bases. Germline V gene sequence: CDR1 SGHAT, CDR2 FQDESV (reference sequence). This entry comes from a study of T cells in Graves' hyperthyroidism and ophthalmopathy. The study's findings and limits: Model-based prediction identified ophthalmopathy a median 6.5 months prior to its onset.

Diagnostic decisions used clinical symptoms, serum thyroxine and TRAb, thyroid ultrasound and orbital computed tomography. Fresh peripheral blood, 9.5 to 10 ml of it, supplied the PBMCs. This sequence joins TRBV11-1 and TRBJ2-5; a possible D gene is TRBD1 (5 bases). The sequencing input was blood. The receptor's source is a young man with Graves' ophthalmopathy. CDR3 nucleotides: TGTGCCAGCAGCTTAGGGCCCGGACACGTTCAAGAGACCCAGTACTTC. This encodes CASSLGPGHVQETQYF.